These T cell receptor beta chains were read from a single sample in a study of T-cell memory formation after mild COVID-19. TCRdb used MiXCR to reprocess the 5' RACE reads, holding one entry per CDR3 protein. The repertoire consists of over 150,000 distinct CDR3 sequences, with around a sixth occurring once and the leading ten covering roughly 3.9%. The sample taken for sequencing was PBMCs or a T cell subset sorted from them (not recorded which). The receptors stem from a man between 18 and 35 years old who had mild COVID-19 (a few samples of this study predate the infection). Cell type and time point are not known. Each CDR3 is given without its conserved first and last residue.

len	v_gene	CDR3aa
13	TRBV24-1	ATSDWGKGTGELF
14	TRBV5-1	ASSRDRDLDSYEQY
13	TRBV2	ASSERAANTGELF
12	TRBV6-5	ASSQLTGNQPQH
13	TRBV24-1	ATSDRTGARESYT
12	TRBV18	ASSRRSENTEAF
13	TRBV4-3	ASSPSLSYNSPLH
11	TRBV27	ASSLRGSSPLH
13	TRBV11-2	ASSPKPTAVYGYT
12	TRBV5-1	ASSPRQGPETQY
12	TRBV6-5	ASRDRTGTSPLH
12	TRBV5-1	ASSLAGANYGYT
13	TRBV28	ASRKAGGKYNEQF
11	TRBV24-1	ATSDIEKETQY
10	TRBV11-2	ASRLAGDTQY
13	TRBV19	ASSPTVYSNQPQH
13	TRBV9	ASSANLGGNSPLH
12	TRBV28	ASKRGSSTDTQY
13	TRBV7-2	ASSLNTGAEIPLH
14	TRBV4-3	ASSRRLQSSYNEQF
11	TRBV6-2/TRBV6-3	ASSYGDRYGYT
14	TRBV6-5	ASSYSRGGARDTQY
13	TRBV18	ASSPPGGGRYGYT
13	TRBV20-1	SARDLSIGTDTQY
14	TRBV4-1	ASSQNQGTANEKLF
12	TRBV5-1	ASSPSRADEKLF
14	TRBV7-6	ASSPVPHHNTGELF
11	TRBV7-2	ASSLRGDTGYT
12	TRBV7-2	ASSLSGLIGEAF
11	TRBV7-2	ASRVAGTTEWF
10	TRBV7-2	ASSLVWAEAF
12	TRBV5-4	DSSSLAGEGEQF
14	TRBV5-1	ASSLAPGGSGETQY
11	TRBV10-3	AISRLAEETQY
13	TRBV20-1	SVSATPSSTDTQY
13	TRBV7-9	ASSFGQGPQYGYT
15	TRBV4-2	ASSPRQGASGANVLT
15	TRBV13	ASSSKMMGVNTGELF
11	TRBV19	ASSPPEQETQY
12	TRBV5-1	ASSLDNSNTEAF
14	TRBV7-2	ASSLTQAGGPETQY
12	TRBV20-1	SARVSMGSTEAF
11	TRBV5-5	ASSFGGGVEAF
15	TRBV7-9	ASSSPLQGAGTDTQY
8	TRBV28	ASGTDTQY
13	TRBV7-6	ASSREGGVGTEAF
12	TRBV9	ASSVSGANSPLH
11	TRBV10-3	AISDLENYEQY
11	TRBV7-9	ASSPGTSNEQY
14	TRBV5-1	ASTEPKYQGLAEAF
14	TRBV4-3	ASSQLVGVGTDTQY